This T cell receptor (beta chain) is from a study of blood T cell repertoires in COVID-19. This clone was seen only once. Other DNA variants within this sample encode the same CDR3. Looked up from germline, CDR1 is MNHNS and CDR2 is SASEGT. V was pared by 3 bases and J by 2 bases, with 7 bases between. The CDR3 is 13 residues long. As handled by the study authors: Amplification of reference gene primers was used by the study to estimate nucleated cell counts. Generated by immunoSEQ multiplex PCR, the TCRdb table keeps only in-frame clones and is missing some. That table supplies the V and J calls and clone size; D and trimming were determined from the DNA. The sample consists of some 450,000 clones, about 91% of them appearing once.

Sequences were obtained from peripheral blood. The sequence derives from a woman aged 45-65 years with COVID-19, enrolled during active disease. This sequence joins TRBV6-1 and TRBJ1-1, with a possible D match to TRBD1 (5 bases). CDR3 sequence (DNA): TGTGCCAGCAGTGACAGGGAAAACACTGAAGCTTTCTTT. Protein: CASSDRENTEAFF.